This TCR beta chain appears in the sequencing data of a study of shared clonotypes between healthy human individuals. Study-wide points: Relative to their counterparts shared across all four donors, non-shared clonotypes exhibited diminished generation probabilities. Sequencing of the sorted subsets was shown by rarefaction to be incomplete despite large depth. Sequencing depth was predicted to influence how clonotypes are shared among donors. About 5% of naive CD4 clonotypes were shared across a few donors.

Clones were read by immunoSEQ multiplex PCR, and TCRdb kept only the in-frame ones, dropping some. The sample gives approximately 100,000 clones, about 66% of which show up once; approximately 25% is in the top ten. This clone was detected a few times. The target antigen is unknown. Trimming left V 4 bases short and J 2 bases short, with 15 bases between. In germline, CDR1 is MDHEN, CDR2 SYDVKM. The CDR3 is 16 amino acids. The specimen was memory CD8+ T cells sorted from blood. Subset given: CD45RO+ cells pooled with CCR7-negative TemRA cells. The TCR originated in a woman in her 30s in good health. The V call is TRBV28, the J call TRBJ1-3; D is unclear. CDR3 nucleotide sequence: TGTGCCAGCAGTTCTCCCCTGGAGAGTACTGGAAACACCATATATTTT. This translates into CASSSPLESTGNTIYF.